Listed here are 11 T cell receptor beta chains from one sample, sequenced in a study of blood T cell repertoires in COVID-19. Profiled with immunoSEQ multiplex PCR; TCRdb holds only in-frame clones, not every one. The sample contains over 250,000 clones, 80% to 90% of which appear only once. Material for sequencing was PBMCs or T cells enriched from blood (not recorded which). All receptors derive from a middle-aged man who had recovered from COVID-19.

The chain has TRBV18 and TRBJ1-1; 8 nucleotides align to TRBD1. J gave up 7 bases and V 0 bases, and 10 bases lay outside the gene matches. The CDR3 is 16 amino acids. The germline V gene has CDR1 KGHSH and CDR2 LQKENI. CDR3 protein: CASSPPIGQGWGEAFF. CDR3 nucleotide sequence: TGTGCCAGCTCACCACCGATTGGACAGGGTTGGGGTGAAGCTTTCTTT.

The chain uses TRBV7-2 and TRBJ1-1; D is undetermined. This CDR3 is 13 amino acids long. CDR1 is SGHTA and CDR2 is FQGNSA in the germline V gene. V dropped 3 bases and J dropped 5 bases, with 10 bases sitting between them. CDR3 sequence: CASSFRGRTEAFF. Here the CDR3 DNA reads TGTGCCAGCAGCTTCCGGGGAAGAACTGAAGCTTTCTTT.

The J gene is TRBJ1-1, the V gene TRBV4-2; TRBD1 matches at 7 bases. V lost 7 bases and J lost 3; bases outside the gene matches: 11. The CDR3 has 15 residues. Germline CDR1 LGHNA, CDR2 YNFKEQ. CDR3 residues: CASNRFDREDTEAFF. CDR3 coding DNA: TGTGCCAGCAACCGATTCGACAGGGAGGACACTGAAGCTTTCTTT.

The chain recombines TRBV19 with TRBJ2-1; tentative D call: TRBD2 (6 bases). Trimming took off 7 bases at V and 2 bases at J, with 18 bases between the two ends. The CDR3 length is 16 residues. Germline-derived CDR1 and CDR2 are LNHDA and SQIVND (reference sequence). The CDR3 nucleotides read TGTGCCAGTACCCAGAGGGAGGTGTACCCCTACAATGAGCAGTTCTTC. It encodes CASTQREVYPYNEQFF.

The V gene is TRBV19, the J gene TRBJ2-1; the D is unclear. CDR1 and CDR2 (germline): LNHDA, SQIVND (reference sequence). V was trimmed by 5 bases and J by 4 bases, leaving 9 bases between them. The CDR3 has 13 residues. CDR3 loop: CASSPLLYNEQFF. Here the CDR3 DNA reads TGTGCCAGTAGTCCACTCTTGTACAATGAGCAGTTCTTC.

This rearrangement joins TRBV19 to TRBJ1-4; D is undetermined. This CDR3 is built from 13 residues. V gave up 6 bases and J gave up 14 bases, with 19 bases separating them. Per the germline V gene, CDR1 is LNHDA and CDR2 is SQIVND (reference sequence). This CDR3 is CASRRVGLADLFF. CDR3 in DNA: TGTGCCAGTAGAAGAGTGGGCCTAGCTGACCTGTTTTTT.

The chain combines TRBV19 with TRBJ2-7, with a possible D match to TRBD1 (6 bases). The V end was cut by 5 bases, the J end by 5 bases, with 13 bases between. The CDR3 extends over 13 amino acids. Germline V CDR1 and CDR2: LNHDA, SQIVND (reference sequence). CDR3 sequence reads: CASSPRGLDEQYF. The CDR3 DNA reads as TGTGCCAGTAGTCCCAGGGGCCTCGACGAGCAGTACTTC. Supplemented by reference TRBV19 and TRBJ2-7, the full variable domain reads DGGITQSPKYLFRKEGQNVTLSCEQNLNHDAMYWYRQDPGQGLRLIYYSQIVNDFQKGDIAEGYSVSREKKESFPLTVTSAQKNPTAFYLCASSPRGLDEQYFGPGTRLTVT.

The chain is built from TRBV20-1 and TRBJ2-1, with 7 bases aligning to TRBD2. The CDR3 runs to 15 residues. V dropped 3 bases and J dropped 7; count of bases not matched to a gene: 12. Germline CDR1 is DFQATT and CDR2 is SNEGSKA (reference sequence). CDR3 sequence: CSASPAGELFNEQFF. CDR3 in DNA: TGCAGTGCTAGTCCCGCGGGGGAGCTTTTTAATGAGCAGTTCTTC.

The sample holds many counts of this clone. The chain couples TRBV11-2 to TRBJ2-7; weak D call: TRBD2 (5 bases). The CDR3 spans 15 residues. Germline V CDR1 and CDR2: SGHAT, FQNNGV. Trimming left V 7 bases short and J 0 bases short, with 16 bases between. CDR3 bases: TGTGCCAGCACCGAGGGAGTAACAAGCTCCTACGAGCAGTACTTC. Translated: CASTEGVTSSYEQYF.

J is TRBJ2-7 and V is TRBV19; 8 bases fit TRBD2. The length of the CDR3 is 17 residues. V lost 6 bases to trimming and J lost 0 bases; unmatched junction nucleotides: 13. Germline V gene data show CDR1 as LNHDA and CDR2 as SQIVND (reference sequence). The CDR3 sequence is CASRRRGGTRSSYEQYF. The CDR3 nucleotides read TGTGCCAGTAGACGTAGGGGCGGGACTAGGAGCTCCTACGAGCAGTACTTC.

This chain links TRBV3-1 (or the pseudogene TRBV3-2) with TRBJ1-5; D may be TRBD1 (6 bases). The CDR3 extends over 17 amino acids. Germline V gene data show CDR1 as LGHDT and CDR2 as YNNKEL (reference sequence). V lost 6 bases and J lost 3, with 21 bases in between. Here the CDR3 reads CASSANVGQGNNQPQHF. The DNA for the CDR3 is TGTGCCAGCAGTGCAAACGTCGGGCAGGGGAACAATCAGCCCCAGCATTTT.